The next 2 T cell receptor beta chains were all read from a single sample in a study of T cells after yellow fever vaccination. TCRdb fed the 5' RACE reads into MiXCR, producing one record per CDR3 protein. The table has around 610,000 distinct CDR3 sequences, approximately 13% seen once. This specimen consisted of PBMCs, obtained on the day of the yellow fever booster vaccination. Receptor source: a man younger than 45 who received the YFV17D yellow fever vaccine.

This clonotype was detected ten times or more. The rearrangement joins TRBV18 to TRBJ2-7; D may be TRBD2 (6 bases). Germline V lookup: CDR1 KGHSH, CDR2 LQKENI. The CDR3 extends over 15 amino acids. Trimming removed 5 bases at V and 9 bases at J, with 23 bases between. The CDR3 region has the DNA TGTGCCAGCTCAGGCATGGGGCGAAAAGCGGAGGGGCAGTACTTC. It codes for CASSGMGRKAEGQYF.

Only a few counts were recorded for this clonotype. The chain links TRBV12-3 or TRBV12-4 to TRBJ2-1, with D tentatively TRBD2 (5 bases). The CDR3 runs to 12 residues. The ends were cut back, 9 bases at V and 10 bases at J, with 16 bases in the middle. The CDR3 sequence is CASWTSRREQFF. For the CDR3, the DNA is TGTGCCAGTTGGACTTCTCGGCGGGAGCAGTTCTTC.